Following are 18 T cell receptor beta chains from one sample sequenced in a study of blood T cell repertoires in COVID-19 (dated by TCRdb to 2020 to 2021). Library method: the immunoSEQ multiplex PCR assay. In its TCRdb copy, this immuneACCESS table keeps in-frame sequences only and misses some clones. Where compared with another copy, unresolved V genes explain less than half of these, and the others have no known cause. The sample profile shows tens of thousands of clones; about 90% of them were found once. The top ten clonotypes cover approximately 25% of the sample. The sequenced sample was peripheral blood. The origin of the receptors is a human donor with active COVID-19. The donor label of this sample is uncertain.

The rearrangement joins TRBV14 to TRBJ2-3; D possibly corresponds to TRBD1 (5 bases). This CDR3 comprises 14 residues. V lost 7 bases and J lost 2, with 13 bases in between. CDR1 is SGHDN, CDR2 FVKESK, per germline. The CDR3 DNA reads as TGTGCCAGCAATGGAGCAGGGTTCACAGATACGCAGTATTTT. This sequence encodes CASNGAGFTDTQYF. Using reference TRBV14 and TRBJ2-3 for the parts outside the CDR3, the full variable domain is EAGVTQFPSHSVIEKGQTVTLRCDPISGHDNLYWYRRVMGKEIKFLLHFVKESKQDESGMPNNRFLAERTGGTYSTLKVQPAELEDSGVYFCASNGAGFTDTQYFGPGTRLTVL.

J is TRBJ2-5 and V is TRBV28; TRBD1 matches at 10 bases. This CDR3 has 15 amino acids. Germline-derived CDR1 and CDR2 are MDHEN and SYDVKM. Trimming removed 5 bases from V and 4 bases from J; junction bases left unmatched: 7. CDR3 nucleotide sequence: TGTGCCAGCAGTAAGGGACAGGGGAGTTTAGAGACCCAGTACTTC. Protein: CASSKGQGSLETQYF.

V is TRBV5-1 and J is TRBJ2-1, with TRBD2 matching over 13 bases. V was pared by 2 bases and J by 6 bases, with 2 bases of the junction left unmatched. The length of the CDR3 is 15 residues. The germline gives CDR1 SGHRS, CDR2 YFSETQ. As DNA, the CDR3 is TGCGCCAGCAGCTTACTAGCGGGAGGGGGCAATGAGCAGTTCTTC. As protein: CASSLLAGGGNEQFF.

The gene calls are TRBV18 and TRBJ2-2; maybe TRBD2 (6 bases). Germline-derived CDR1 and CDR2 are KGHSH and LQKENI. With 1 base removed from V and 2 bases from J, the gap between germline ends came to 8 bases. This CDR3 is 15 amino acids long. In nucleotides, the CDR3 is TGTGCCAGCTCACCACTTGCGGGAAACACCGGGGAGCTGTTTTTT. Translating gives CASSPLAGNTGELFF.

Comments on this clone: One end of the junction does not line up with germline, which may come from a read error. This rearrangement joins TRBV7-7 to TRBJ2-3; 12 bases line up with TRBD2. The CDR3 spans 15 residues. Germline values: CDR1 SSHAT, CDR2 FNYEAQ (reference sequence). The CDR3 DNA reads TGTGCTAGCAGTTCTAGCGGGGGGGCACCAGATACGCAGTATTTT. This gives the protein CASSSSGGAPDTQYF.

This chain links TRBV4-1 with TRBJ1-5, with a weak D call TRBD1 (5 bases). This CDR3 has 20 residues. Germline V gene lookup returns CDR1 MGHRA and CDR2 YSYEKL. V lost 4 bases and J lost 2, with 27 bases in between. CDR3 bases: TGCGCCAGCAGCCTTTTCCCATTACTACAGGCGGTAAGAGGCAATCAGCCCCAGCATTTT. Its protein is CASSLFPLLQAVRGNQPQHF.

This clone was observed a few times. The chain recombines TRBV5-4 with TRBJ2-7, with D possibly TRBD1 on 6 matching bases. The CDR3 contains 15 residues. Germline values: CDR1 SGHNT, CDR2 YYREEE (reference sequence). Trimming stripped 4 bases from V and 7 bases from J, with 21 bases between. CDR3 sequence reads: CASSTRDTAFGEQYF. Written as DNA, the CDR3 is TGTGCCAGCAGCACCCGGGACACCGCCTTCGGAGAGCAGTACTTC.

The chain joins TRBV18 to TRBJ2-4, with a possible D match to TRBD1 (6 bases). Trimming pared 3 bases from V and 3 bases from J, leaving 12 bases between. There are 15 residues in the CDR3. CDR1 and CDR2 from the germline V gene are KGHSH and LQKENI. CDR3 amino acids: CASSPDRGGKNIQYF. The CDR3 DNA is TGTGCCAGCTCACCGGACAGAGGGGGCAAAAACATTCAGTACTTC.

This chain uses TRBV18 with TRBJ1-1, with D uncertain. V gave up 6 bases and J gave up 2 bases, with 10 bases separating them. Germline loops: CDR1 KGHSH, CDR2 LQKENI. CDR3 length: 13 residues. CDR3 DNA sequence: TGTGCCAGCTCCGGAGACCGAAACACTGAAGCTTTCTTT. This codes for CASSGDRNTEAFF.

The gene calls are TRBV12-3 or TRBV12-4 and TRBJ1-1; D unresolved. V lost 6 bases to trimming and J lost 3 bases, with 8 bases between them. This CDR3 has 12 residues. The CDR3 DNA follows: TGTGCCAGCAGGTTCGCGGACACTGAAGCTTTCTTT. Translated: CASRFADTEAFF.

The CDR3: CASSWETTLEMAEAFF. The DNA for the CDR3 is TGTGCCAGCAGCTGGGAGACAACACTAGAGATGGCTGAAGCTTTCTTT. The rearrangement uses TRBV5-6 and TRBJ1-1; unclear D gene. This CDR3 is 16 amino acids long. Looked up from germline, CDR1 is SGHDT and CDR2 is YYEEEE. With 3 bases removed from V and 6 bases from J, the gap between germline ends came to 21 bases. Full variable domain (missing parts from reference TRBV5-6 and TRBJ1-1): DAGVTQSPTHLIKTRGQQVTLRCSPKSGHDTVSWYQQALGQGPQFIFQYYEEEERQRGNFPDRFSGHQFPNYSSELNVNALLLGDSALYLCASSWETTLEMAEAFFGQGTRLTVV.

CDR3 region: CAWSHAGGPYQPQHF. In DNA, the CDR3 is TGTGCCTGGAGCCACGCAGGGGGACCCTATCAGCCCCAGCATTTT. The chain couples TRBV30 to TRBJ1-5, with 7 bases matching TRBD1. This CDR3 contains 15 residues. Germline assignment: CDR1 GTSNPN and CDR2 SVGIG (reference sequence). V was pared by 3 bases and J by 5 bases, with 10 bases of the junction left unmatched. Supplemented by reference TRBV30 and TRBJ1-5, the full variable domain reads SQTIHQWPATLVQPVGSPLSLECTVEGTSNPNLYWYRQAAGRGLQLLFYSVGIGQISSEVPQNLSASRPQDRQFILSSKKLLLSDSGFYLCAWSHAGGPYQPQHFGDGTRLSIL.

This chain connects TRBV6-5 to TRBJ2-7; a possible D gene is TRBD2 (5 bases). V shed 8 bases and J shed 5 bases, with 10 bases lying between them. In germline, CDR1 is MNHEY, CDR2 SVGAGI. This CDR3 is built from 11 residues. The CDR3, as DNA: TGTGCCAGCCGGGGTGGACACGAGCAGTACTTC. Its protein product is CASRGGHEQYF.

The chain recombines TRBV7-8 with TRBJ2-3, with a tentative D call TRBD1 (7 bases). Germline V gene lookup returns CDR1 SGHVS and CDR2 FQNEAQ. Trimming left V 5 bases short and J 5 bases short, with 23 bases between. CDR3 length equals 17 residues. The CDR3 sequence is CASSGQGGWWGIDTQYF. For the CDR3, the DNA is TGTGCCAGCAGCGGCCAGGGGGGTTGGTGGGGGATAGATACGCAGTATTTT.

The rearrangement uses TRBV12-3 or TRBV12-4 and TRBJ1-2, with D perhaps TRBD1 (5 bases). V gave up 1 base and J gave up 5 bases, with 8 bases separating them. The CDR3 sequence is 13 residues long. CDR3 nucleotide sequence: TGTGCCAGCAGTTTAGAGTCAGGGTATGGCTACACCTTC. Its translation is CASSLESGYGYTF.

The DNA for the CDR3 is TGTGCCAGCAGGCGGGGACTAGCGGGGCTAAGCTCCTACAATGAGCAGTTCTTC. It is translated as CASRRGLAGLSSYNEQFF. The V gene is TRBV9, the J gene TRBJ2-1, with TRBD2 matching 13 bases. Unmatched junction bases numbered 8, after V lost 5 bases and J lost 0 bases. This CDR3 is 18 amino acids long. From germline, CDR1 is SGDLS and CDR2 YYNGEE.

The rearrangement uses TRBV9 and TRBJ2-1; TRBD2 matches 8 bases. This CDR3 has 15 amino acids. Germline CDR1 and CDR2: SGDLS and YYNGEE. J lost 8 bases, V lost 0 bases, and 7 bases had no gene match. CDR3 DNA sequence: TGTGCCAGCAGCGTAGGTCAAGCGGGAGTTTATGAGCAGTTCTTC. This translates into CASSVGQAGVYEQFF.

This chain uses TRBV10-1 with TRBJ1-2, with a weak D call TRBD1 (6 bases). Trimming removed 2 bases at V and 3 bases at J, with 25 bases between. CDR3 length: 19 amino acids. CDR1 and CDR2 (germline): WNHNN, SYGVQD (reference sequence). CDR3 loop: CASSEPLGPDSGKYYGYTF. The CDR3 DNA is TGCGCCAGCAGTGAGCCACTAGGTCCGGACAGCGGGAAATACTATGGCTACACCTTC.